This T cell receptor (beta chain) was retrieved from a study of CD8+CD57+ T cells in acquired aplastic anemia. Study context: The DNA of sorted CD4+ and CD8+ cells averaged about 3 ug.

Investigators profiled TCR beta VDJ and CDR3 from genomic DNA template. Using its own MiXCR run on the reads, TCRdb lists one record per CDR3 protein. The table records tens of thousands of distinct CDR3 sequences, less than 65% of them present only once. Patients sequenced had flow cytometry evidence of CD8+CD57+ cell expansion. Severe acquired aplastic anemia was diagnosed in all patients. Patients were untreated when blood was sampled. The source of this sequence is a human donor with aplastic anemia. The sample comprised sorted CD4+, CD8+, or CD8+CD57+ T cells (not recorded which) from PBMCs.

In DNA form, the CDR3 reads TGTGCCATCAACGTGCCCAACTATGGCTACACCTTC. The encoded protein is CAINVPNYGYTF. The V and J genes are TRBV10-3 and TRBJ1-2; D unresolved. V was cut by 7 bases and J by 2 bases, with 8 bases left in between. The CDR3 runs to 12 residues. The germline gives CDR1 ENHRY, CDR2 SYGVKD.